The 10 T cell receptor beta chains presented below share a single source sample, sequenced in a study of CD8+CD57+ T cells in acquired aplastic anemia. Template material for TCR beta VDJ and CDR3 profiling consisted of genomic DNA. MiXCR, applied by TCRdb to the reads, yields one record per CDR3 protein. The sample shows 150,000 to 200,000 distinct CDR3 sequences, 48% of them seen only once. Patients who underwent sequencing had shown CD8+CD57+ cell expansion by flow cytometry. The specimen was sorted CD4+, CD8+, or CD8+CD57+ T cells (not recorded which) from PBMCs. The receptor source for this set is a human donor with aplastic anemia.

At least ten counts were recorded for this clonotype. The V and J genes are TRBV19 and TRBJ2-3; 8 bases fit TRBD1. The CDR3 has 15 residues. Trimming cost V 5 bases and J 2 bases; bases outside gene matches: 6. The germline CDR1 and CDR2 sequences are LNHDA and SQIVND (reference sequence). CDR3 amino acids: CASSPDRGATDTQYF. The CDR3 DNA reads as TGTGCCAGTAGTCCTGACAGGGGAGCCACAGATACGCAGTATTTT.

This clonotype was picked up many times. The chain uses TRBV11-2 and TRBJ1-6; D uncertain. CDR1 and CDR2 (germline): SGHAT, FQNNGV. V lost 0 bases and J 0 bases, leaving 9 bases between the germline ends. The CDR3 runs 17 residues. The CDR3 sequence is CASSLERMNSYNSPLHF. The CDR3 nucleotides read TGTGCCAGCAGCTTAGAGAGAATGAACTCCTATAATTCACCCCTCCACTTT.

The V and J genes are TRBV4-2 and TRBJ2-3; possibly TRBD1 or TRBD2 for D (5 bases each). This CDR3 has 15 amino acids. Germline CDR1 reads LGHNA; CDR2 reads YNFKEQ. The germline V and J ends were trimmed by 4 bases and 4 bases, with 15 bases remaining between them. CDR3 nucleotide sequence: TGTGCCAGCAGCCCCCCTGGGGGTTCCGCAGATACGCAGTATTTT. As protein: CASSPPGGSADTQYF.

This clonotype has more than one count but fewer than ten. The rearrangement joins TRBV10-3 to TRBJ2-5; D is possibly TRBD1 (6 bases). In germline, CDR1 is ENHRY, CDR2 SYGVKD. The CDR3 consists of 18 residues. V lost 5 bases and J lost 5, with 27 bases in between. The CDR3 loop reads CAISQGFTGHSLAETQYF. CDR3 DNA: TGTGCCATCAGTCAAGGATTTACGGGACACTCATTGGCGGAGACCCAGTACTTC.

This clonotype was seen many times. The chain links TRBV9 to TRBJ1-4, with D hard to call. The germline V gene has CDR1 SGDLS and CDR2 YYNGEE. The CDR3 spans 15 residues. Between the trimmed V and J ends, which lost 0 bases and 3 bases, there was a span of 9 bases. Written as DNA, the CDR3 is TGTGCCAGCAGCGTAGAGGGTCTATCTAATGAAAAACTGTTTTTT. It codes for CASSVEGLSNEKLFF. Using reference TRBV9 and TRBJ1-4 for the parts outside the CDR3, the full variable domain is DSGVTQTPKHLITATGQRVTLRCSPRSGDLSVYWYQQSLDQGLQFLIQYYNGEERAKGNILERFSAQQFPDLHSELNLSSLELGDSALYFCASSVEGLSNEKLFFGSGTQLSVL.

This clonotype was seen many times. The chain recombines TRBV19 with TRBJ1-6; D unclear. The CDR3 spans 15 residues. V dropped 6 bases and J dropped 10 bases, with 19 bases sitting between them. Germline CDR1 and CDR2: LNHDA and SQIVND (reference sequence). The CDR3 sequence: CASSISEGWGSPLHF. CDR3 bases: TGTGCCAGTAGCATATCGGAGGGTTGGGGATCACCCCTCCACTTT.

To note about this clonotype: This clone may be a read error of a much larger clone one base away. The CDR3 protein is CASSLLGQVGNTIYF. In DNA form, the CDR3 reads TGTGCCAGCAGTTTATTGGGTCAGGTGGGAAACACCATATATTTT. The V gene is TRBV12-3 or TRBV12-4, the J gene TRBJ1-3, with no clear D. Trimming shortened V by 2 bases and J by 4 bases, and 12 bases separated the two germline ends. CDR3 length: 15 residues.

For this clonotype: The junction departs from the called germline gene at one end, perhaps through a read error. The chain links TRBV18 to TRBJ2-7; perhaps TRBD1 as D (6 bases). The CDR3 has 15 amino acids. Germline V gene lookup returns CDR1 KGHSH and CDR2 LQKENI. The CDR3, as DNA: TGTGCCAGCTCACCAAACAGGGCCTACTCCCACGAGCAGTACTTC. Amino acid sequence: CASSPNRAYSHEQYF.

There are many counts of this clonotype. The chain has TRBV7-9 and TRBJ2-7, with 11 bases fitting TRBD1. Germline V CDR1 and CDR2: SEHNR, FQNEAQ (reference sequence). CDR3 length equals 14 residues. Trimming cost V 3 bases and J 8 bases; bases outside gene matches: 6. The CDR3 region has the DNA TGTGCCAGCAGCTTCGGGGGACAGGGGGAACAGCAGTACTTC. Amino acids: CASSFGGQGEQQYF.

Concerning this clonotype itself: One end of the junction does not line up with germline, which may come from a read error. The rearrangement joins TRBV7-7 to TRBJ2-2; no firm D call. Germline V gives CDR1 SSHAT, CDR2 FNYEAQ (reference sequence). This CDR3 comprises 13 residues. CDR3 DNA: TGTGCTAGCAGCTTCGGGTGGGGCGGGGAGCTGTTTTTT. Translation gives CASSFGWGGELFF.